The next 30 T cell receptor beta chains were all read from a single sample in a study of beta chain features in type 1 diabetes. Expressed TCRB transcripts were sequenced because the entire RNA isolate underwent reverse transcription. Clones were sequenced by immunoSEQ multiplex PCR, and TCRdb holds only the in-frame ones, with some missing. This sample has 150,000 or so clones, with roughly a tenth found just once. Sequenced material: central memory CD4+ T cells from blood. The receptors were sampled from a young man in good health.

This clone was observed a few times. This chain links TRBV18 with TRBJ2-2, with D uncertain. Looked up from germline, CDR1 is KGHSH and CDR2 is LQKENI. This CDR3 has 15 amino acids. Trimming stripped 2 bases from V and 0 bases from J, with 7 bases between. The CDR3 bases are TGTGCCAGCTCACCAAGATCTACGAACACCGGGGAGCTGTTTTTT. This gives the protein CASSPRSTNTGELFF. The full variable domain, completed using reference TRBV18 and TRBJ2-2, is NAGVMQNPRHLVRRRGQEARLRCSPMKGHSHVYWYRQLPEEGLKFMVYLQKENIIDESGMPKERFSAEFPKEGPSILRIQQVVRGDSAAYFCASSPRSTNTGELFFGEGSRLTVL.

J is TRBJ2-5 and V is TRBV5-1, with 11 bases matching TRBD2. Trimming cost V 0 bases and J 5 bases; bases outside gene matches: 3. CDR1 SGHRS and CDR2 YFSETQ come from the germline V gene. This CDR3 comprises 15 residues. The CDR3 DNA is TGCGCCAGCAGCTTGGTAGCGGGGGGGCCGGAGACCCAGTACTTC. Its translation: CASSLVAGGPETQYF.

The chain is built from TRBV5-1 and TRBJ2-1; 12 bases are shared with TRBD2. In germline, CDR1 is SGHRS, CDR2 YFSETQ. The J segment lost 7 bases and the V segment lost 0 bases, leaving 5 bases of the junction unmatched. The CDR3 contains 16 residues. CDR3 sequence: CASSLVPSGGGNEQFF. CDR3 in DNA: TGCGCCAGCAGCTTGGTTCCTAGCGGGGGGGGAAATGAGCAGTTCTTC.

In its sample, this clone was seen once. The chain is built from TRBV5-6 and TRBJ1-5, with D tentatively TRBD1 (6 bases). Trimming left V 3 bases short and J 6 bases short, with 13 bases between. From germline, CDR1 is SGHDT and CDR2 YYEEEE. The CDR3 is 14 amino acids. The CDR3 DNA is TGTGCCAGCAGCTCAACCGGGGGGCTTCAGCCCCAGCATTTT. Its protein is CASSSTGGLQPQHF.

This clone was picked up many times. The J gene is TRBJ2-3, the V gene TRBV5-6; 9 bases are shared with TRBD2. Germline-derived CDR1 and CDR2 are SGHDT and YYEEEE. This CDR3 has 16 residues. Germline trimming cut 3 bases from V and 3 bases from J; bases unmatched to any gene: 8. The CDR3 here is CASSSGGSGGTDTQYF. CDR3 in DNA: TGTGCCAGCAGCTCGGGAGGAAGCGGGGGGACAGATACGCAGTATTTT.

Only a few counts were recorded for this clone. The genes are TRBV7-2 and TRBJ2-3; 8 bases agree with TRBD2. Germline values: CDR1 SGHTA, CDR2 FQGNSA. V gave up 3 bases and J gave up 5 bases; unmatched junction bases: 7. The CDR3 has 15 amino acids. CDR3 bases: TGTGCCAGCAGCTTCAATAGCGGGGTTTTAGATACGCAGTATTTT. Its translation is CASSFNSGVLDTQYF.

The chain has TRBV11-2 and TRBJ2-1; TRBD2 matches at 8 bases. The CDR3 runs to 16 residues. V shed 5 bases, J shed 2 bases, and the junction held 8 bases outside the gene matches. The germline V gene encodes CDR1 SGHAT and CDR2 FQNNGV. Written as DNA, the CDR3 is TGTGCCAGCAGCACCCTCTCAGCGGGGGCCTACAATGAGCAGTTCTTC. This encodes CASSTLSAGAYNEQFF.

This clone has a count of ten or more. The chain has TRBV28 and TRBJ2-7, with 9 bases matching TRBD1. With V trimmed by 5 bases and J by 0 bases, 5 bases remained unmatched. In germline, CDR1 is MDHEN, CDR2 SYDVKM. The CDR3 is 15 residues long. DNA for the CDR3: TGTGCCAGCAGTGAGCCGGGACAGGGCTCCTACGAGCAGTACTTC. Amino acids: CASSEPGQGSYEQYF.

This clone was counted a few times. The chain links TRBV7-2 to TRBJ1-1; no reliable D call. The germline V and J ends were trimmed by 3 bases and 5 bases, with 16 bases remaining between them. The CDR3 runs to 15 residues. Germline CDR1 SGHTA, CDR2 FQGNSA. The CDR3 sequence is CASSLGRNGDTEAFF. The DNA of the CDR3 is TGTGCCAGCAGCTTGGGCCGCAATGGTGATACTGAAGCTTTCTTT.

The V and J genes are TRBV19 and TRBJ2-7; TRBD1 is a possible D gene (5 bases). Germline lookup yields CDR1 LNHDA and CDR2 SQIVND (reference sequence). V dropped 10 bases and J dropped 3 bases, with 19 bases sitting between them. The CDR3 sequence is 14 residues long. The CDR3 bases are TGTGCCAACCAGGCTAACGTGACAGTCTACGAGCAGTACTTC. Amino acid sequence: CANQANVTVYEQYF.

This clone has only a few counts. The chain combines TRBV6-5 with TRBJ2-7, with 8 nucleotides matching TRBD1. Germline V gives CDR1 MNHEY, CDR2 SVGAGI. Trimming at V came to 6 bases and at J to 7 bases, leaving 8 bases not matched to a gene. There are 13 residues in the CDR3. In nucleotides, the CDR3 is TGTGCCAGCAGGGGTCGGACAGGGCGGGAGCAGTACTTC. This codes for CASRGRTGREQYF.

This clone was detected a few times. V is TRBV9 and J is TRBJ2-5; 9 nucleotides agree with TRBD1. From germline, CDR1 is SGDLS and CDR2 YYNGEE. The CDR3 extends over 15 amino acids. V was clipped by 0 bases and J by 5 bases; unmatched bases: 5. The CDR3 DNA sequence: TGTGCCAGCAGCGTAGGAACAGGGGGCCTCGAGACCCAGTACTTC. This translates into CASSVGTGGLETQYF. Full variable domain (outside the CDR3, taken from reference TRBV9 and TRBJ2-5): DSGVTQTPKHLITATGQRVTLRCSPRSGDLSVYWYQQSLDQGLQFLIQYYNGEERAKGNILERFSAQQFPDLHSELNLSSLELGDSALYFCASSVGTGGLETQYFGPGTRLLVL.

This clone was recorded many times. The V and J genes are TRBV30 and TRBJ1-6, with no clear D. CDR3 length equals 12 residues. Trimming shortened V by 5 bases and J by 9 bases, and 11 bases separated the two germline ends. Looked up from germline, CDR1 is GTSNPN and CDR2 is SVGIG (reference sequence). The CDR3 DNA is TGTGCCTGGGGACTGACACTTTCACCCCTCCACTTT. As protein: CAWGLTLSPLHF.

In this sample, this clone turned up many times. V usage is TRBV4-1 and J usage is TRBJ1-5; TRBD1 agrees at 8 bases. The germline gives CDR1 MGHRA, CDR2 YSYEKL. Unmatched junction bases numbered 8, after V lost 0 bases and J lost 4 bases. The CDR3 extends over 17 amino acids. This CDR3 reads CASSQEPQGASNQPQHF. CDR3 DNA: TGCGCCAGCAGCCAAGAGCCCCAGGGGGCGTCTAATCAGCCCCAGCATTTT.

The chain links TRBV2 to TRBJ1-2, with D unclear. V gave up 2 bases and J gave up 5 bases, with 6 bases separating them. This CDR3 is built from 12 residues. Per the germline V gene, CDR1 is SNHLY and CDR2 is FYNNEI. CDR3 protein: CASSEQVYGYTF. The CDR3 bases are TGTGCCAGCAGTGAACAGGTTTATGGCTACACCTTC. The full variable domain, its missing parts supplied by reference TRBV2 and TRBJ1-2, is EPEVTQTPSHQVTQMGQEVILRCVPISNHLYFYWYRQILGQKVEFLVSFYNNEISEKSEIFDDQFSVERPDGSNFTLKIRSTKLEDSAMYFCASSEQVYGYTFGSGTRLTVV.

The chain carries TRBV18 and TRBJ2-7; a weak D match, TRBD2 (6 bases). Germline assignment: CDR1 KGHSH and CDR2 LQKENI. V shed 5 bases and J shed 3 bases, with 14 bases lying between them. This CDR3 region has 14 residues. CDR3: CASSAGRGGYEQYF. The CDR3 nucleotides are TGTGCCAGCTCAGCAGGACGGGGAGGCTACGAGCAGTACTTC.

This chain joins TRBV18 and TRBJ2-3; unclear D gene. The CDR3 is made up of 12 amino acids. Deletions cut 3 bases from V and 3 bases from J, with 4 bases between. Germline values: CDR1 KGHSH, CDR2 LQKENI. CDR3 coding DNA: TGTGCCAGCTCACCCGGGACAGATACGCAGTATTTT. Its protein product is CASSPGTDTQYF.

The V and J genes are TRBV2 and TRBJ2-1; TRBD1 aligns across 7 bases. The CDR3 sequence is 17 residues long. The junction had 13 bases not matched to a gene; V was cut back by 0 bases and J by 8 bases. Germline V gives CDR1 SNHLY, CDR2 FYNNEI. The DNA for the CDR3 is TGTGCCAGCAGTGAAGCGACCCGGGACAGTGGGTTGTATGAGCAGTTCTTC. This gives the protein CASSEATRDSGLYEQFF.

The gene calls are TRBV4-1 and TRBJ1-1; tentatively, D is TRBD1 (5 bases). Trimming left V 4 bases short and J 6 bases short, with 9 bases between. The germline gives CDR1 MGHRA, CDR2 YSYEKL. The CDR3 is 12 residues long. DNA of the CDR3: TGCGCCAGCAGCCCGTGGGGGGCTGAAGCTTTCTTT. Protein product: CASSPWGAEAFF.

CDR3 coding DNA: TGTGCCAGCAGACCCGACAGGGGGAACACCGGGGAGCTGTTTTTT. This encodes CASRPDRGNTGELFF. The chain recombines TRBV6-6 with TRBJ2-2, with 8 bases fitting TRBD1. Per germline, CDR1 MNHNY and CDR2 SVGAGI (reference sequence). With V trimmed by 6 bases and J by 1 base, 4 bases remained unmatched. This CDR3 has 15 amino acids.

The rearrangement joins TRBV7-2 to TRBJ2-3; D is perhaps TRBD2 (5 bases). V lost 5 bases to trimming and J lost 3 bases, with 24 bases between them. CDR1 SGHTA and CDR2 FQGNSA come from the germline V gene. The CDR3 consists of 18 residues. CDR3 in DNA: TGTGCCAGCAGCCCCTTCGCGACCATTACCGGGGAGACAGATACGCAGTATTTT. Translation gives CASSPFATITGETDTQYF.

The chain couples TRBV28 to TRBJ2-1; D is ambiguous. There are 12 residues in the CDR3. V lost 6 bases and J 7 bases, leaving 10 bases between the germline ends. The germline gives CDR1 MDHEN, CDR2 SYDVKM. Here the CDR3 DNA reads TGTGCCAGCAGCGGTCCCCGGAATGAGCAGTTCTTC. Protein: CASSGPRNEQFF. Together with reference TRBV28 and TRBJ2-1, the CDR3 gives the full variable domain: DVKVTQSSRYLVKRTGEKVFLECVQDMDHENMFWYRQDPGLGLRLIYFSYDVKMKEKGDIPEGYSVSREKKERFSLILESASTNQTSMYLCASSGPRNEQFFGPGTRLTVL.

This clone showed up just a few times. The rearrangement uses TRBV5-1 and TRBJ1-2; possible D gene TRBD1, 5 bases. The CDR3 totals 13 residues. V was cut by 0 bases and J by 6 bases, with 9 bases left in between. Germline CDR1 and CDR2: SGHRS and YFSETQ. The DNA of the CDR3 is TGCGCCAGCAGCTTGGATCAGGGCCATGGCTACACCTTC. Encoded protein: CASSLDQGHGYTF.

This clone was found a few times. CDR3 loop: CSVGTVYGYTF. The CDR3 nucleotides read TGCAGCGTTGGTACAGTCTATGGCTACACCTTC. The rearrangement uses TRBV29-1 and TRBJ1-2; D gene unclear. Germline-derived CDR1 and CDR2 are SQVTM and ANQGSEA. The V and J ends lost 4 bases and 4 bases respectively, with 7 bases between them. CDR3 size: 11 residues.

The chain uses TRBV30 and TRBJ2-5; 7 bases are a match to TRBD2. The germline gives CDR1 GTSNPN, CDR2 SVGIG (reference sequence). Trimming at V came to 4 bases and at J to 5 bases, leaving 10 bases not matched to a gene. The CDR3 extends over 14 amino acids. The CDR3 DNA sequence: TGTGCCTGGACACCGGGACTAACTGGGGAGACCCAGTACTTC. It translates to CAWTPGLTGETQYF.

The V and J genes are TRBV7-9 and TRBJ1-2, with 8 bases lining up with TRBD1. CDR1 is SEHNR and CDR2 is FQNEAQ in the germline V gene (reference sequence). V shed 3 bases and J 3 bases; nucleotides not matched to a gene: 3. The CDR3 spans 14 residues. CDR3 nucleotide sequence: TGTGCCAGCAGCTTCGCGACAGGGGACTATGGCTACACCTTC. Translating it yields CASSFATGDYGYTF.

This clone has only a few counts. This chain uses TRBV7-9 with TRBJ1-2, with 7 bases matching TRBD1. V lost 7 bases and J lost 2; bases outside the gene matches: 7. The CDR3 spans 14 residues. The germline V gene has CDR1 SEHNR and CDR2 FQNEAQ (reference sequence). This chain's CDR3 is CASNPRGGNYGYTF. The CDR3 DNA reads TGTGCCAGCAATCCGAGAGGGGGCAACTATGGCTACACCTTC.

In its sample, this clone was seen a few times. V usage is TRBV11-2 and J usage is TRBJ2-1; D not resolved. Germline CDR1 and CDR2: SGHAT and FQNNGV. CDR3 length: 13 residues. V lost 5 bases to trimming and J lost 7 bases, with 12 bases between them. The CDR3 DNA follows: TGTGCCAGCAGCACCCGCCCAGTTAATGAGCAGTTCTTC. Translation gives CASSTRPVNEQFF.

The chain is built from TRBV7-6 and TRBJ1-1; a possible D gene is TRBD1 (5 bases). The CDR3 totals 17 residues. Per the germline V gene, CDR1 is SGHVS and CDR2 is FNYEAQ. V was pared by 5 bases and J by 1 base, with 20 bases between. Written as DNA, the CDR3 is TGTGCCAGCAGCCTAAGGCGTTCGACAGAGCGGAACACTGAAGCTTTCTTT. Residues: CASSLRRSTERNTEAFF.

CDR3 region: CASSPWGGLYNEQFF. The CDR3 DNA follows: TGTGCCAGCAGCCCCTGGGGGGGGCTATACAATGAGCAGTTCTTC. The V call is TRBV7-2, the J call TRBJ2-1; D may be TRBD2 (7 bases). V dropped 5 bases and J dropped 4 bases, with 15 bases sitting between them. Germline lookup yields CDR1 SGHTA and CDR2 FQGNSA. This CDR3 has 15 amino acids.